This TCR beta chain stems from a study of response to subunit inactivated influenza vaccine. Overall study results and limits: The authors suggested that every seasonal influenza vaccination recruits few new T cells.

Germline CDR1 and CDR2: MDHEN and SYDVKM. V gave up 3 bases and J gave up 4 bases, with 15 bases separating them. The CDR3 has 16 residues. Only a few counts were recorded for this clonotype. Its antigen is currently unknown. MiXCR, applied by TCRdb to the RT-PCR reads, yields one record per CDR3 protein. The sample has about 570,000 distinct CDR3 sequences, approximately 10% seen once; the top ten hold more than 8.5%. The clonotype was recovered from a man aged 50 or older who received an inactivated influenza vaccine. V usage is TRBV28 and J usage is TRBJ2-2; D unresolved. Sequencing was performed on PBMCs from blood, taken on the day of vaccination. The CDR3 protein is CASSFGNGMVTGELFF. The CDR3 bases are TGTGCCAGCAGTTTTGGGAACGGAATGGTCACCGGGGAGCTGTTTTTT. The full variable domain, in which reference TRBV28 and TRBJ2-2 provide the parts outside the CDR3, is DVKVTQSSRYLVKRTGEKVFLECVQDMDHENMFWYRQDPGLGLRLIYFSYDVKMKEKGDIPEGYSVSREKKERFSLILESASTNQTSMYLCASSFGNGMVTGELFFGEGSRLTVL.